This T cell receptor beta chain was recovered during a study of tumor and adjacent non-tumor tissue in lung cancer. The overall study: Stage I to III disease affected 9 to 10 men and about 5 women aged about 30 to 85. On average, productive TCRbeta reads reached about 4 million per sample.

Three rounds of nested PCR, following a modified ARM-PCR protocol, produced the TCRbeta library. In TCRdb, the multiplex PCR reads were re-called with MiXCR into one record per CDR3 protein. The data contain some 77,000 distinct CDR3 sequences, around 70% of them singletons. Remarks on this clonotype: No antigen is known for it. A read error may account for a junction end that differs from germline.

No cell sorting was done before RNA was extracted from the tissue. This CDR3 comprises 13 residues. CDR1 and CDR2 (germline): SQVTM, ANQGSEA. General study results and limits: Compared with tumor, normal lung showed significantly lower TCR diversity. Normal lung showed higher cumulative top 100 clone frequency than tumor.

The chain is built from TRBV29-1 and TRBJ2-1, with D maybe TRBD2 (6 bases). This receptor was obtained from a woman aged 70 to 79 with non-small cell lung cancer. The sequenced sample consisted of lung tumor tissue. CDR3 DNA: TGCAACGTAGAACGGCGGGGCATAAATGAGCAGTCCTTC. Its protein is CNVERRGINEQSF.